This TCR beta chain was obtained from a study of OX40 agonist ivuxolimab in advanced cancers. Study-wide background: 30% to 40% of patients had received prior checkpoint inhibitor therapy.

This table comes from immunoSEQ multiplex PCR, and its TCRdb copy is limited to in-frame clones, with some not included. The repertoire includes about 66,000 clones, 90% to 95% of them detected once, and approximately 0.3% sits in the top ten. This CDR3 has 14 residues. V was pared by 2 bases and J by 5 bases, with 5 bases of the junction left unmatched. Germline V gene data show CDR1 as MDHEN and CDR2 as SYDVKM. Sequenced here: CD4+ or CD8+ T cells sorted from blood, sampled in a trial of the OX40 agonist ivuxolimab. The V call is TRBV28, the J call TRBJ2-7, with 8 nucleotides matching TRBD1. This sequence was found in an adult with an advanced solid tumor such as melanoma, head and neck, liver or kidney cancer. CDR3 sequence reads: CASSLIQGANEQYF. The CDR3, as DNA: TGTGCCAGCAGTTTAATCCAGGGGGCCAACGAGCAGTACTTC.